These T cell receptor beta chains were read from a single sample in a study of blood T cells in healthy people across ages. TCRdb called the 5' RACE reads again in MiXCR, with one record for every CDR3 protein. Counted here are approximately 730,000 distinct CDR3 sequences, about 53% occurring once; the ten biggest clones make up approximately 40%. The specimen was blood. These receptors were taken from an older man in good health. Each CDR3 is given with its conserved first and last residue. D genes are given only for firm matches. Clone size appears in some rows only: once, few, many, or a class for an expanded clone.

abundance | j_gene | v_gene | d_gene | len | CDR3aa | CDR3nt
- | TRBJ2-1 | TRBV9 | TRBD2 | 16 | CASSRQGLAGSNEQFF | TGTGCCAGCAGCAGACAGGGACTAGCGGGAAGCAATGAGCAGTTCTTC
- | TRBJ2-5 | TRBV29-1 | TRBD2 | 14 | CSDDSGRAGNEQYF | TGCAGCGACGACAGCGGGAGGGCCGGGAATGAGCAGTACTTC
- | TRBJ2-2 | TRBV28 | - | 14 | CASHRSGGQGELFF | TGTGCCAGCCATCGGAGTGGGGGGCAAGGGGAGCTGTTTTTT
many | TRBJ2-5 | TRBV25-1 | TRBD1 | 15 | CASRAGTGYQETQYF | TGTGCCAGTAGGGCCGGGACAGGGTACCAAGAGACCCAGTACTTC
few | TRBJ2-6 | TRBV15 | - | 17 | CATSRDSASSGANVLTF | TGTGCCACCAGCAGGGACAGTGCAAGCTCTGGGGCCAACGTCCTGACTTTC
once | TRBJ2-1 | TRBV29-1 | TRBD2 | 20 | CSVEGVWVAGVSNSYNEQFF | TGCAGCGTTGAAGGGGTTTGGGTAGCGGGCGTCTCCAACTCCTACAATGAGCAGTTCTTC
- | TRBJ2-5 | TRBV11-2 | - | 17 | CASSLKQGTGRKETQYF | TGTGCCAGCAGCTTAAAACAGGGGACTGGCCGCAAGGAGACCCAGTACTTC
- | TRBJ2-5 | TRBV21-1 | - | 15 | CASKQGTGKEETQYF | TGTGCCAGCAAGCAGGGGACAGGGAAAGAAGAGACCCAGTACTTC
- | TRBJ2-1 | TRBV5-1 | - | 13 | CASSGGLDNEQFF | TGCGCCAGCAGCGGCGGTCTGGACAATGAGCAGTTCTTC
- | TRBJ1-1 | TRBV6-5 | - | 15 | CASSYSGRRSTEAFF | TGTGCCAGCAGTTACTCCGGTCGCAGGTCCACTGAAGCTTTCTTT
- | TRBJ1-1 | TRBV20-1 | TRBD1 | 16 | CSARDIRTGEATEAFF | TGCAGTGCTAGAGATATTAGGACAGGGGAGGCCACTGAAGCTTTCTTT
once | TRBJ2-5 | TRBV2 | TRBD1 | 15 | CASSEGRTGGNEQYF | TGTGCCAGCAGTGAAGGAAGGACAGGGGGCAATGAGCAGTACTTC
- | TRBJ2-3 | TRBV5-1 | - | 15 | CASSLSGKGADTQYF | TGCGCCAGCAGCCTCTCCGGGAAAGGGGCAGATACGCAGTATTTT
few | TRBJ1-2 | TRBV9 | - | 14 | CASSVGSAHYGYTF | TGTGCCAGCAGCGTAGGGTCAGCGCACTATGGCTACACCTTC
once | TRBJ2-1 | TRBV2 | - | 14 | CASSEETGYNEQFF | TGTGCCAGCAGTGAAGAAACGGGTTATAATGAGCAGTTCTTC
- | TRBJ2-1 | TRBV15 | TRBD1 | 18 | CATSTLGQGVLVENEQFF | TGTGCCACCAGCACTCTGGGACAGGGGGTATTAGTGGAAAATGAGCAGTTCTTC
- | TRBJ2-7 | TRBV27 | TRBD1 | 15 | CASSLQGAPGNEQYF | TGTGCCAGCAGTCTTCAGGGGGCCCCTGGGAACGAGCAGTACTTC
once | TRBJ2-7 | TRBV28 | - | 13 | CASNDGRSYEQYF | TGTGCCAGCAACGACGGGAGATCGTACGAGCAGTACTTC
- | TRBJ2-1 | TRBV24-1 | - | 12 | CATSALVGEQFF | TGTGCCACCAGTGCTCTAGTTGGTGAGCAGTTCTTC
- | TRBJ1-2 | TRBV20-1 | - | 13 | CSAPRQGYYGYTF | TGCAGTGCTCCGAGGCAGGGGTACTATGGCTACACCTTC
few | TRBJ2-3 | TRBV18 | - | 13 | CASSLDLRGYAYF | TGTGCCAGCTCACTCGACTTGAGGGGATACGCGTATTTT
- | TRBJ2-7 | TRBV29-1 | TRBD2 | 13 | CSVGLAQDYEQYF | TGCAGCGTGGGACTAGCACAAGACTACGAGCAGTACTTC
- | TRBJ2-7 | TRBV5-1 | TRBD2 | 14 | CASRASGASYEQYF | TGCGCCAGCAGGGCTAGCGGGGCTTCCTACGAGCAGTACTTC
- | TRBJ2-1 | TRBV3-1 | - | 14 | CASSQKGGGNEQFF | TGTGCCAGCAGCCAAAAAGGGGGAGGCAATGAGCAGTTCTTC
once | TRBJ2-5 | TRBV20-1 | TRBD2 | 17 | CSARALRLSGSRNEQYF | TGCAGTGCTAGAGCTTTGCGGTTGAGCGGGAGTCGAAATGAGCAGTACTTC
- | TRBJ1-5 | TRBV10-3 | - | 15 | CAISRGGSGNQPQHF | TGTGCCATCAGCCGGGGGGGATCGGGCAATCAGCCCCAGCATTTT
few | TRBJ2-7 | TRBV6-5 | - | 14 | CASSRTEGPYEQYF | TGTGCCAGCTCCAGGACGGAAGGCCCCTACGAGCAGTACTTC
few | TRBJ2-3 | TRBV6-1 | TRBD2 | 16 | CASSLGTSGMHRYAYF | TGTGCCAGCAGTCTGGGGACTAGCGGAATGCACAGATACGCGTATTTT
few | TRBJ2-7 | TRBV6-4 | - | 15 | CASRRVAQDTYEQYF | TGTGCCAGCAGGCGGGTAGCTCAAGACACCTACGAGCAGTACTTC
- | TRBJ2-1 | TRBV9 | TRBD2 | 14 | CASSLTSLYNEQFF | TGTGCCAGCAGTTTGACTAGCCTTTACAATGAGCAGTTCTTC
- | TRBJ2-2 | TRBV9 | TRBD2 | 15 | CASSGTSGNTGELFF | TGTGCCAGCAGCGGGACTAGCGGGAACACCGGGGAGCTGTTTTTT
- | TRBJ1-2 | TRBV6-5 | - | 14 | CASSPGTGRMGYTF | TGTGCCAGCAGTCCCGGGACGGGGAGGATGGGCTACACCTTC
- | TRBJ1-2 | TRBV29-1 | - | 12 | CSVHTVGEGYTF | TGCAGCGTCCACACAGTGGGTGAGGGCTACACCTTC
- | TRBJ2-3 | TRBV12-3/TRBV12-4 | TRBD1 | 14 | CASSPGQQSDTQYF | TGTGCCAGCAGCCCGGGACAGCAGTCGGATACGCAGTATTTT
- | TRBJ2-7 | TRBV6-2/TRBV6-3 | TRBD2 | 13 | CASIGLAGYEQYF | TGTGCCAGCATCGGGCTAGCGGGTTACGAGCAGTACTTC
- | TRBJ2-1 | TRBV10-3 | TRBD2 | 14 | CAIRGLAGGIEQFF | TGTGCCATCAGGGGACTAGCGGGAGGCATTGAGCAGTTCTTC
- | TRBJ2-1 | TRBV5-1 | TRBD2 | 16 | CASTGKLASSYNEQFF | TGCGCCAGCACGGGGAAACTAGCGAGTTCCTACAATGAGCAGTTCTTC
- | TRBJ2-7 | TRBV20-1 | TRBD2 | 17 | CSARSGLAAPSYNEQYF | TGCAGTGCTAGATCGGGACTAGCGGCGCCTTCCTACAATGAGCAGTACTTC
- | TRBJ1-1 | TRBV6-2/TRBV6-3 | - | 15 | CASSDRTRGATEAFF | TGTGCCAGCAGTGACCGCACGCGGGGCGCGACTGAAGCTTTCTTT
- | TRBJ1-1 | TRBV3-1 | TRBD1 | 15 | CASSPLRTGRAEAFF | TGTGCCAGCAGCCCACTCCGGACAGGGAGGGCTGAAGCTTTCTTT
- | TRBJ2-5 | TRBV4-1 | - | 14 | CASSQERIQETQYF | TGCGCCAGCAGCCAAGAACGGATCCAAGAGACCCAGTACTTC
once | TRBJ2-7 | TRBV12-3/TRBV12-4 | - | 13 | CASTTSGFVEQYF | TGTGCCAGCACCACCTCGGGGTTTGTCGAGCAGTACTTC
- | TRBJ2-1 | TRBV29-1 | TRBD2 | 15 | CSVGTSGSPLDEQFF | TGCAGCGTAGGGACGAGCGGGAGCCCCTTAGATGAGCAGTTCTTC
once | TRBJ2-5 | TRBV6-1 | TRBD1 | 14 | CASSFSGGSETQYF | TGTGCCAGCAGTTTTTCAGGGGGTTCTGAGACCCAGTACTTC
- | TRBJ2-1 | TRBV15 | TRBD2 | 17 | CATSRDWEREVHNEQFF | TGTGCCACCAGCAGAGATTGGGAACGGGAGGTCCACAATGAGCAGTTCTTC
many | TRBJ2-1 | TRBV5-1 | TRBD2 | 15 | CASSSGLAGYNEQFF | TGCGCCAGCAGCTCCGGACTAGCGGGTTACAATGAGCAGTTCTTC
- | TRBJ2-1 | TRBV25-1 | TRBD1 | 16 | CASSEPGTGGGNEQFF | TGTGCCAGCAGTGAACCCGGGACAGGGGGAGGCAATGAGCAGTTCTTC
- | TRBJ2-7 | TRBV20-1 | - | 16 | CSASTSRGGLTYEQYF | TGCAGTGCTTCCACCTCTCGCGGGGGCTTAACCTACGAGCAGTACTTC
- | TRBJ2-3 | TRBV12-3/TRBV12-4 | TRBD2 | 15 | CASSRTSGRHRCAYF | TGTGCCAGCAGTCGAACTAGCGGTAGACACAGATGCGCGTATTTT
few | TRBJ1-6 | TRBV2 | - | 13 | CASRGGHNSPLHF | TGTGCCAGCAGGGGGGGGCATAATTCACCCCTCCACTTT
- | TRBJ2-7 | TRBV7-6 | - | 13 | CASSLQALSEQYF | TGTGCCAGCAGCTTACAAGCGTTGAGCGAGCAGTACTTC
- | TRBJ1-6 | TRBV5-6 | - | 16 | CASSWGPSEPDSPLHF | TGTGCCAGCAGCTGGGGGCCGAGCGAGCCAGATTCACCCCTCCACTTT
- | TRBJ1-5 | TRBV3-1 | TRBD1 | 15 | CASSTGDSSNQPQHF | TGTGCCAGCAGCACTGGGGACAGCAGCAATCAGCCCCAGCATTTT
- | TRBJ1-1 | TRBV9 | - | 16 | CASSDLTRTGNTEAFF | TGTGCCAGCAGTGATCTTACCAGGACGGGGAACACTGAAGCTTTCTTT
- | TRBJ2-7 | TRBV20-1 | TRBD1 | 18 | CSARDLALWDRGSYEQYF | TGCAGTGCTAGAGACCTAGCCCTCTGGGACAGGGGATCCTACGAGCAGTACTTC
- | TRBJ1-2 | TRBV12-3/TRBV12-4 | TRBD1 | 14 | CASRQTGSGYGYTF | TGTGCCAGCAGACAGACAGGGTCCGGCTATGGCTACACCTTC
- | TRBJ2-7 | TRBV2 | TRBD1 | 16 | CASSRWGQGDSYEQYF | TGTGCCAGCAGTAGATGGGGACAGGGGGACTCCTACGAGCAGTACTTC
- | TRBJ2-7 | TRBV20-1 | TRBD1 | 12 | CSADRGSNEQYF | TGCAGTGCCGACAGGGGAAGTAACGAGCAGTACTTC